The source of this TCR beta chain is a study of T cell repertoires in cytomegalovirus infection. Looking at the study overall: Matching HLA type, along with CMV infection, was indicated by public TCR beta signatures.

TCRdb recomputed calls from the reads with MiXCR, one row per CDR3 protein. The sample includes a few hundred thousand distinct CDR3 sequences, 17% of them seen just once. Germline V gene lookup returns CDR1 MDHEN and CDR2 SYDVKM. Trimming left V 5 bases short and J 3 bases short, with 14 bases between. The CDR3 spans 14 residues. This clonotype originated in a human donor in good health (CMV status not recorded). Some clones in this sample may be carry-over from other donors' samples. The sample taken for sequencing was CD8+ T cells from PBMCs. The chain recombines TRBV28 with TRBJ2-7; no clear D. The CDR3 is CASSRIRSHYEQYF. The CDR3 DNA sequence: TGTGCCAGCAGTCGAATTCGATCCCACTACGAGCAGTACTTC.